Listed below are T cell receptor beta chains from one sample, sequenced in a study of OX40 agonist ivuxolimab in advanced cancers. TCRdb keeps only in-frame clones here, not all; method: immunoSEQ multiplex PCR. This sample has more than 45,000 clones, with 88% found just once. The input for sequencing was CD4+ or CD8+ T cells sorted from blood, taken in a trial of the OX40 agonist ivuxolimab. The receptor set was obtained from an adult with an advanced solid tumor such as melanoma, head and neck, liver or kidney cancer. The CDR3 runs from the conserved cysteine through the conserved F or W. Fields, in order: D gene, clone size, V gene, J gene, CDR3 protein, CDR3 DNA. D genes are given only for firm matches. Expanded clones get a size class; other rows say once, few or many, or leave the size out.

D: .
size: .
V: TRBV4-2
J: TRBJ1-2
CDR3: CASSQDWRAPNYGYTF
DNA: TGTGCCAGCAGCCAAGATTGGAGGGCACCGAACTATGGCTACACCTTC

D: .
size: .
V: TRBV10-3
J: TRBJ1-4
CDR3: CAISDGGLSEKLFF
DNA: TGTGCCATCAGTGATGGAGGGTTGAGCGAAAAACTGTTTTTT

D: .
size: .
V: TRBV7-9
J: TRBJ2-1
CDR3: CASSLTNTNNEQFF
DNA: TGTGCCAGCAGCTTGACTAACACTAACAATGAGCAGTTCTTC

D: .
size: once
V: TRBV12-2
J: TRBJ2-2
CDR3: CASRPRGEGREFRLDTGELFF
DNA: TGTGCAAGTCGCCCCCGGGGGGAGGGGCGGGAGTTTAGGCTTGACACCGGGGAGCTGTTTTTT

D: .
size: once
V: TRBV30
J: TRBJ2-7
CDR3: CAWSVGDLVGEQYF
DNA: TGTGCCTGGAGTGTGGGGGATTTAGTCGGCGAGCAGTACTTC

D: .
size: .
V: TRBV9
J: TRBJ2-1
CDR3: CASSVGIARDNEQFF
DNA: TGTGCCAGCAGCGTAGGTATAGCGCGCGACAATGAGCAGTTCTTC

D: TRBD1
size: .
V: TRBV11-2
J: TRBJ1-1
CDR3: CASSSSDRANTEAFF
DNA: TGTGCCAGCAGCTCTTCTGACAGGGCGAACACTGAAGCTTTCTTT

D: .
size: .
V: TRBV18
J: TRBJ2-7
CDR3: CASSNTQGYEQYF
DNA: TGTGCCAGCTCAAATACACAAGGCTACGAGCAGTACTTC

D: TRBD1
size: few
V: TRBV18
J: TRBJ1-6
CDR3: CASSPRRTGTDSPLHF
DNA: TGTGCCAGCTCACCTCGACGGACAGGGACAGACTCACCCCTCCACTTT

D: .
size: .
V: TRBV6-5
J: TRBJ2-5
CDR3: CASRKKETQYF
DNA: TGTGCCAGCAGGAAAAAAGAGACCCAGTACTTC

D: .
size: .
V: TRBV19
J: TRBJ1-5
CDR3: CASSIRGGGNQPQHF
DNA: TGTGCCAGTAGTATACGTGGCGGGGGCAATCAGCCCCAGCATTTT

D: .
size: .
V: TRBV27
J: TRBJ1-2
CDR3: CASSWDPKNHYGYTF
DNA: TGTGCCAGCAGTTGGGACCCAAAAAACCACTATGGCTACACCTTC

D: .
size: .
V: TRBV18
J: TRBJ2-7
CDR3: CASSPPVQYEQYF
DNA: TGTGCCAGCTCACCACCGGTCCAATACGAGCAGTACTTC

D: TRBD2
size: .
V: TRBV28
J: TRBJ2-7
CDR3: CASSLSGRIYEQYF
DNA: TGTGCCAGCAGTCTTAGCGGGAGGATCTACGAGCAGTACTTC

D: .
size: .
V: TRBV20-1
J: TRBJ1-1
CDR3: CSAKDGGRAFF
DNA: TGCAGTGCTAAAGACGGTGGCAGAGCTTTCTTT

D: TRBD2
size: few
V: TRBV5-1
J: TRBJ2-2
CDR3: CASSKRGRDTGELFF
DNA: TGCGCCAGCAGCAAGCGCGGGAGAGACACCGGGGAGCTGTTTTTT

D: .
size: .
V: TRBV6-4
J: TRBJ2-1
CDR3: CASSGTFGGYNEQFF
DNA: TGTGCCAGCAGTGGTACTTTCGGCGGTTACAATGAGCAGTTCTTC

D: .
size: .
V: TRBV12-1
J: TRBJ1-2
CDR3: CASSSCVKVSYYGYTF
DNA: TGTGCCAGCAGCTCTTGCGTGAAGGTATCTTACTATGGCTACACCTTC

D: TRBD1
size: .
V: TRBV2
J: TRBJ1-1
CDR3: CASSGDRGVGAFF
DNA: TGTGCCAGCAGCGGGGACAGGGGCGTCGGAGCTTTCTTT

D: .
size: few
V: TRBV30
J: TRBJ1-3
CDR3: CAWRLSGNTIYF
DNA: TGTGCCTGGAGGCTCTCTGGAAACACCATATATTTT

D: .
size: .
V: TRBV29-1
J: TRBJ2-3
CDR3: CSVRTDPTDTQYF
DNA: TGCAGCGTCAGGACAGATCCAACAGATACGCAGTATTTT

D: TRBD1
size: .
V: TRBV18
J: TRBJ2-4
CDR3: CASSRDRGKNIQYF
DNA: TGTGCCAGCTCACGGGACAGGGGAAAAAACATTCAGTACTTC

D: .
size: .
V: TRBV2
J: TRBJ1-2
CDR3: CASSEARAYGYTF
DNA: TGTGCCAGCAGTGAAGCACGGGCCTATGGCTACACCTTC

D: TRBD1
size: .
V: TRBV10-3
J: TRBJ1-5
CDR3: CATCGGQGDQPQHF
DNA: TGTGCCACCTGCGGGGGACAGGGGGATCAGCCCCAGCATTTT

D: .
size: .
V: TRBV27
J: TRBJ2-7
CDR3: CASSSGGHSYEQYF
DNA: TGTGCCAGCAGTTCAGGAGGACACTCCTACGAGCAGTACTTC

D: .
size: .
V: TRBV28
J: TRBJ1-1
CDR3: CASSGGGSGTEAFF
DNA: TGTGCCAGCAGTGGAGGAGGTTCGGGGACTGAAGCTTTCTTT

D: TRBD1
size: .
V: TRBV18
J: TRBJ2-6
CDR3: CASSPDRGLAGANVLTF
DNA: TGTGCCAGCTCACCAGACAGGGGGCTAGCTGGGGCCAACGTCCTGACTTTC

D: .
size: .
V: TRBV6-5
J: TRBJ2-1
CDR3: CASRTGSYNEQFF
DNA: TGTGCCAGCAGGACGGGGAGTTACAATGAGCAGTTCTTC

D: .
size: .
V: TRBV6-6
J: TRBJ1-4
CDR3: CASSYRQALNEKLFF
DNA: TGTGCCAGCAGTTATAGGCAGGCCCTAAATGAAAAACTGTTTTTT

D: .
size: .
V: TRBV19
J: TRBJ1-4
CDR3: CASSIGRRGDEKLFF
DNA: TGTGCCAGTAGTATAGGAAGGCGAGGAGATGAAAAACTGTTTTTT

D: .
size: .
V: TRBV5-1
J: TRBJ1-2
CDR3: CASSLVRDGYTF
DNA: TGCGCCAGCAGCTTGGTGAGGGACGGCTACACCTTC

D: TRBD2
size: .
V: TRBV28
J: TRBJ2-3
CDR3: CASTEAGVGTDTQYF
DNA: TGTGCCAGCACCGAAGCGGGAGTAGGCACAGATACGCAGTATTTT

D: .
size: .
V: TRBV5-1
J: TRBJ1-3
CDR3: CASSLGGPGHTGNTIYF
DNA: TGCGCCAGCAGCTTGGGGGGCCCGGGGCATACTGGAAACACCATATATTTT

D: .
size: .
V: TRBV5-8
J: TRBJ2-5
CDR3: CASSYQGQETQYF
DNA: TGTGCCAGCAGTTATCAGGGGCAAGAGACCCAGTACTTC

D: TRBD2
size: .
V: TRBV7-9
J: TRBJ2-5
CDR3: CASSLSNSGGETQYF
DNA: TGTGCCAGCAGCTTAAGTAATAGCGGGGGAGAGACCCAGTACTTC

D: .
size: .
V: TRBV7-9
J: TRBJ2-2
CDR3: CASSLNGNTGELFF
DNA: TGTGCCAGCAGCTTAAACGGGAACACCGGGGAGCTGTTTTTT

D: .
size: .
V: TRBV28
J: TRBJ2-1
CDR3: CASSTTSGAYNEQFF
DNA: TGTGCCAGCAGCACTACCTCCGGGGCCTACAATGAGCAGTTCTTC

D: .
size: few
V: TRBV6-5
J: TRBJ2-3
CDR3: CASSTSTHTDTQYF
DNA: .

D: .
size: .
V: TRBV7-6
J: TRBJ2-4
CDR3: CASSPDPLVKNIQYF
DNA: TGTGCCAGCAGCCCAGACCCCTTGGTCAAAAACATTCAGTACTTC

D: TRBD2
size: once
V: TRBV9
J: TRBJ2-5
CDR3: CASSVGDRAGVGETQYF
DNA: TGTGCCAGCAGCGTAGGGGATAGAGCGGGAGTAGGGGAGACCCAGTACTTC

D: TRBD1
size: .
V: TRBV27
J: TRBJ1-2
CDR3: CATRTGGDANYGYTF
DNA: TGTGCCACACGGACAGGGGGCGATGCCAACTATGGCTACACCTTC

D: .
size: .
V: TRBV2
J: TRBJ1-4
CDR3: CASTFQGTNEKLFF
DNA: TGTGCCAGCACCTTTCAGGGGACTAATGAAAAACTGTTTTTT

D: .
size: .
V: TRBV28
J: TRBJ2-7
CDR3: CASSLGYEQYF
DNA: TGTGCCAGCAGTTTAGGCTACGAGCAGTACTTC

D: .
size: once
V: TRBV6-5
J: TRBJ1-3
CDR3: CASSYGGTGNTIYF
DNA: TGTGCCAGCAGTTACGGGGGAACTGGAAACACCATATATTTT

D: TRBD2
size: .
V: TRBV5-6
J: TRBJ2-1
CDR3: CASSFQLAGFNEQFF
DNA: TGTGCCAGCAGCTTTCAGCTAGCGGGATTTAATGAGCAGTTCTTC

D: .
size: .
V: TRBV7-6
J: TRBJ1-1
CDR3: CASSQGHVNTEAFF
DNA: TGTGCCAGCAGCCAGGGACATGTGAACACTGAAGCTTTCTTT

D: .
size: .
V: TRBV28
J: TRBJ1-2
CDR3: CASTPPAHYGYTF
DNA: TGTGCCAGCACCCCGCCGGCCCACTATGGCTACACCTTC

D: .
size: .
V: TRBV19
J: TRBJ2-1
CDR3: CARICETSDEQFF
DNA: TGTGCCAGAATATGTGAGACCAGCGATGAGCAGTTCTTC

D: TRBD2
size: .
V: TRBV7-8
J: TRBJ2-7
CDR3: CASSLAATSASYEQYF
DNA: TGTGCCAGCAGCTTAGCGGCGACTAGCGCCTCCTACGAGCAGTACTTC

D: .
size: .
V: TRBV5-5
J: TRBJ1-1
CDR3: CASAWNGAEAFF
DNA: TGTGCCAGCGCATGGAATGGGGCTGAAGCTTTCTTT

D: .
size: .
V: TRBV7-2
J: TRBJ2-7
CDR3: CASSLGGGVEQYF
DNA: TGTGCCAGCAGCCTCGGAGGAGGGGTTGAGCAGTACTTC

D: TRBD2
size: .
V: TRBV19
J: TRBJ2-2
CDR3: CASSYPSGRTGELFF
DNA: TGTGCCAGTAGCTATCCTAGCGGGAGAACCGGGGAGCTGTTTTTT

D: TRBD2
size: once
V: TRBV4-2
J: TRBJ2-1
CDR3: CASSRPEGLAGGSEQFF
DNA: TGTGCCAGCAGCCGGCCAGAGGGGCTAGCGGGAGGGAGTGAGCAGTTCTTC

D: .
size: once
V: TRBV11-3
J: TRBJ2-3
CDR3: CASSHNRDLGTDTQYF
DNA: TGTGCCAGCAGCCACAACCGGGACTTGGGCACAGATACGCAGTATTTT

D: .
size: .
V: TRBV7-9
J: TRBJ2-5
CDR3: CASSSQGGTQYF
DNA: TGTGCCAGCAGCTCTCAGGGTGGGACCCAGTACTTC

D: .
size: once
V: TRBV28
J: TRBJ2-2
CDR3: CASSFGTAGELFF
DNA: TGTGCCAGCAGTTTCGGGACGGCCGGGGAGCTGTTTTTT

D: .
size: .
V: TRBV19
J: TRBJ1-2
CDR3: CASSIDRTGYGYTF
DNA: TGTGCCAGTAGTATAGACCGGACCGGCTATGGCTACACCTTC